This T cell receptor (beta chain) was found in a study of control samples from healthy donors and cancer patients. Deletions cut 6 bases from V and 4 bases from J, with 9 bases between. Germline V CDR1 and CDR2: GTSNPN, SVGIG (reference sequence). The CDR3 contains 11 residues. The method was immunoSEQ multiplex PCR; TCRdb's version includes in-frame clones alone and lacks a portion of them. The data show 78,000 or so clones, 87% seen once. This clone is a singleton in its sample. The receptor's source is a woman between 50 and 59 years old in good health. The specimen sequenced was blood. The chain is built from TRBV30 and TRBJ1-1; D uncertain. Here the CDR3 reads CACQGGTEAFF. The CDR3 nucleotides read TGTGCCTGTCAAGGAGGCACTGAAGCTTTCTTT.